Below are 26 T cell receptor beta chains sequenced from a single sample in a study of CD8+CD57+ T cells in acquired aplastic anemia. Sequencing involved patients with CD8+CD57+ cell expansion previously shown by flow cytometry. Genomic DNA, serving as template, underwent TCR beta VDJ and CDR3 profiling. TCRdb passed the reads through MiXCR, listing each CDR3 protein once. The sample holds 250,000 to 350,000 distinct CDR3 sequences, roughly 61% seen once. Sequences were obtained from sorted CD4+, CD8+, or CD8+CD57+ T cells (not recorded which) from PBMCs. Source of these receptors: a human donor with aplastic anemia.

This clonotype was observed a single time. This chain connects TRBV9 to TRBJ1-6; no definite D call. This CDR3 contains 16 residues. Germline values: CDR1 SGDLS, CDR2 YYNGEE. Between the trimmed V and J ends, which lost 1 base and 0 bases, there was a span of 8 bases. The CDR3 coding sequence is TGTGCCAGCAGCGTAAATGGGGACTCCTATAATTCACCCCTCCACTTT. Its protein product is CASSVNGDSYNSPLHF. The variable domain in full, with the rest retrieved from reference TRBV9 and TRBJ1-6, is DSGVTQTPKHLITATGQRVTLRCSPRSGDLSVYWYQQSLDQGLQFLIQYYNGEERAKGNILERFSAQQFPDLHSELNLSSLELGDSALYFCASSVNGDSYNSPLHFGNGTRLTVT.

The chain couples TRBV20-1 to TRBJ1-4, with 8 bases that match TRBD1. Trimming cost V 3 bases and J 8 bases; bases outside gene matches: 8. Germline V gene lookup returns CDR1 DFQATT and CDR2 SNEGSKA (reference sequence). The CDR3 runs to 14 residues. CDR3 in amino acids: CSASVTGEGEKLFF. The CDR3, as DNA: TGCAGTGCTAGTGTGACAGGGGAAGGCGAAAAACTGTTTTTT.

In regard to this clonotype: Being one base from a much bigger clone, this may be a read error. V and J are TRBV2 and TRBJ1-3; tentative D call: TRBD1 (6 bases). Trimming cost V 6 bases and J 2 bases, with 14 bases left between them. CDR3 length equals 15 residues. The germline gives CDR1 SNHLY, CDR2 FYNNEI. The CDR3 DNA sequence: TGTGCCAGCAGCTGCCAACAGGGAACTGGAAACACCATATATTTT. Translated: CASSCQQGTGNTIYF.

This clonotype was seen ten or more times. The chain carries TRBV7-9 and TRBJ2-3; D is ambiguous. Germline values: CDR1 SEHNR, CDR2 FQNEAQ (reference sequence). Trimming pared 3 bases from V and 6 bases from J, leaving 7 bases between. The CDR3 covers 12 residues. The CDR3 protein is CASSFLGDTQYF. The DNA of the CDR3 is TGTGCCAGCAGCTTCCTGGGTGATACGCAGTATTTT.

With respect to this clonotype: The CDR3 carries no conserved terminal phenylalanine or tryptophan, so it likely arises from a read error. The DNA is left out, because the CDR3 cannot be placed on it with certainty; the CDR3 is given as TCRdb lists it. The CDR3 loop reads CAISEKELDGYTFGS. This chain connects TRBV10-3 to TRBJ2-5. Looked up from germline, CDR1 is ENHRY and CDR2 is SYGVKD. The CDR3 is 15 residues long, counting both termini.

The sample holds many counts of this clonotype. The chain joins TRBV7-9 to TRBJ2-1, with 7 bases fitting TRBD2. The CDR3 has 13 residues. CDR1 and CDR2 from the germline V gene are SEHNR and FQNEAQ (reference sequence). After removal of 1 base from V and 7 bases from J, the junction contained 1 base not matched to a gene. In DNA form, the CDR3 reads TGTGCCAGCAGCTTAGTGGGAGGGAATGAGCAGTTCTTC. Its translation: CASSLVGGNEQFF.

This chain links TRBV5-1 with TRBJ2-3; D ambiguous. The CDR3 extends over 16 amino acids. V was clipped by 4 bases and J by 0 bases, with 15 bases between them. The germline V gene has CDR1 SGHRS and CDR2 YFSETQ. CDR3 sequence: CASSTPQLTSTDTQYF. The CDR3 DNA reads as TGCGCCAGCAGCACCCCACAGTTAACTAGCACAGATACGCAGTATTTT.

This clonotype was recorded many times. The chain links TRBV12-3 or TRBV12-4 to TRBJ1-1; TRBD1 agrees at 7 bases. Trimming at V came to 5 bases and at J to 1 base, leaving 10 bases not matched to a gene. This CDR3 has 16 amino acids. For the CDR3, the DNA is TGTGCCAGCAGTCCCCAAGACAGGGCGTCGAACACTGAAGCTTTCTTT. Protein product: CASSPQDRASNTEAFF.

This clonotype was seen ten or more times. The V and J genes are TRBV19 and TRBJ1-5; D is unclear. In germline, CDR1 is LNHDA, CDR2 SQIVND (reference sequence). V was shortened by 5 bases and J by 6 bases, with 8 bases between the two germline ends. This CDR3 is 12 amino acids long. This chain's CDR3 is CASSLNGQPQHF. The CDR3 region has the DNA TGTGCCAGTAGTCTAAACGGTCAGCCCCAGCATTTT. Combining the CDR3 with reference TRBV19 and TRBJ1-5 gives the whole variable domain DGGITQSPKYLFRKEGQNVTLSCEQNLNHDAMYWYRQDPGQGLRLIYYSQIVNDFQKGDIAEGYSVSREKKESFPLTVTSAQKNPTAFYLCASSLNGQPQHFGDGTRLSIL.

The CDR3 DNA follows: TGTGCCAGTAGAGGACAGGCCGTCTATGGCTACACCTTC. Amino acids: CASRGQAVYGYTF. The chain carries TRBV19 and TRBJ1-2; 7 nucleotides align to TRBD1. Germline V gives CDR1 LNHDA, CDR2 SQIVND (reference sequence). V was clipped by 6 bases and J by 4 bases; unmatched bases: 5. The CDR3 has 13 amino acids.

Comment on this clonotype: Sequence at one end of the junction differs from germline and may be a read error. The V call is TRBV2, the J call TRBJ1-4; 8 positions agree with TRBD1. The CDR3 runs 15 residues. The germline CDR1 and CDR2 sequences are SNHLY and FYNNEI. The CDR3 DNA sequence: TGTGCCAGCGGTGAAGGTCAGGGGGCAGGGGAAGAACTGTTTTTT. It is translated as CASGEGQGAGEELFF.

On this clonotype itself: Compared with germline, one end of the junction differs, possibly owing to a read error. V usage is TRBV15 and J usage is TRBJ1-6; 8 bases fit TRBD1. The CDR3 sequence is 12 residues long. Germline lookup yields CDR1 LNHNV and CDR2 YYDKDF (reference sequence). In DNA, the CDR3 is TGTACCACTGCGACAGGGGTTTCACCCCTCCACTTT. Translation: CTTATGVSPLHF.

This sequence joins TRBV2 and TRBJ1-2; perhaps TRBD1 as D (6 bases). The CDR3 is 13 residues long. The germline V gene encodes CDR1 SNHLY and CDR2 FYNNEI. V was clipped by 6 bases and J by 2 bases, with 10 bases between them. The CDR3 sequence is CASRDSLNYGYTF. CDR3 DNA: TGTGCCAGCAGGGACAGCTTAAACTATGGCTACACCTTC.

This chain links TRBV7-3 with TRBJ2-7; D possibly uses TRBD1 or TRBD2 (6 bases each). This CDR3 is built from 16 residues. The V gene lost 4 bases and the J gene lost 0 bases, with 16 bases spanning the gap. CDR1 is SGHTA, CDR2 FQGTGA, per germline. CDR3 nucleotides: TGTGCCAGCAGCTCCAGGCCGCGGGACAACTCCTACGAGCAGTACTTC. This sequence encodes CASSSRPRDNSYEQYF.

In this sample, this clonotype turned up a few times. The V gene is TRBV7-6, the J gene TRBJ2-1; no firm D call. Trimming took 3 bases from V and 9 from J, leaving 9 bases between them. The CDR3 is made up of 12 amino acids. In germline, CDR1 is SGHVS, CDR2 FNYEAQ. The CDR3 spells CASSFGVREQFF. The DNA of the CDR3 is TGTGCCAGCAGCTTTGGGGTCCGTGAGCAGTTCTTC.

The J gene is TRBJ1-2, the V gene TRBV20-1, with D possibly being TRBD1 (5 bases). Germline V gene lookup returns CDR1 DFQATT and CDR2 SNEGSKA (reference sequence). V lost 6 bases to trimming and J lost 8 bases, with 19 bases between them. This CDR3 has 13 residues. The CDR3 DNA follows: TGCAGTGCAACGGACGGGGGGGTAGGAGGCTACACCTTC. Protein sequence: CSATDGGVGGYTF.

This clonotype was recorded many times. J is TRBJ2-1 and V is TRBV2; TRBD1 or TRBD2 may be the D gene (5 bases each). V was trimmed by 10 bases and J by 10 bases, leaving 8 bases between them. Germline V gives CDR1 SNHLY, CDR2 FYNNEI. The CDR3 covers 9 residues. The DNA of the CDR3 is TGTGCCAAACGGGACGAGCAGTTCTTC. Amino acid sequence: CAKRDEQFF.

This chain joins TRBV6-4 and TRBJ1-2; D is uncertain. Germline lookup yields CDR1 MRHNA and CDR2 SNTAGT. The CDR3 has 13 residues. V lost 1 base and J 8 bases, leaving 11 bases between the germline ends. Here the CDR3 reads CASSDWSGVGYTF. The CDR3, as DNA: TGTGCCAGCAGTGACTGGTCCGGGGTAGGCTACACCTTC.

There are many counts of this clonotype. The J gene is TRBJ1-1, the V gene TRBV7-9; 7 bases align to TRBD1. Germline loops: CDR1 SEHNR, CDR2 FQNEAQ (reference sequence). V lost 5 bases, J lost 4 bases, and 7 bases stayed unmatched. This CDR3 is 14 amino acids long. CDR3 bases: TGTGCCAGCAGCCGACGGACAGGAGGCACTGAAGCTTTCTTT. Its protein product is CASSRRTGGTEAFF.

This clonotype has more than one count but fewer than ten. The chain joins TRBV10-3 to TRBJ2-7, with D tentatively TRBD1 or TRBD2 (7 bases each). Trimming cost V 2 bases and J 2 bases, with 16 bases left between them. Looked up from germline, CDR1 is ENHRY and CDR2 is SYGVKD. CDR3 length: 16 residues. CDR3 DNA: TGTGCCATCAGTGAGAGCGGGACAGTCCCTACCTACGAGCAGTACTTC. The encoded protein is CAISESGTVPTYEQYF.

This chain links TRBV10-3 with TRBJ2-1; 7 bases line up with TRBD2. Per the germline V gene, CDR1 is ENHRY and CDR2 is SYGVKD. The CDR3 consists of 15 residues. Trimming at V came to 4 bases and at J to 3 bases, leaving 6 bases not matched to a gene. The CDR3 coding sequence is TGTGCCATCAGTGCCCCGGGGAGGGGCTACAATGAGCAGTTCTTC. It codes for CAISAPGRGYNEQFF.

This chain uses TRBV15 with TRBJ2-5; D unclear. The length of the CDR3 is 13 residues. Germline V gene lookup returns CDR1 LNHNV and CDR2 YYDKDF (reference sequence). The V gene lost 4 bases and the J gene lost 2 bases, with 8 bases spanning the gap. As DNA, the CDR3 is TGTGCCACCAGCAAACTGGCGCAAGAGACCCAGTACTTC. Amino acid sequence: CATSKLAQETQYF.

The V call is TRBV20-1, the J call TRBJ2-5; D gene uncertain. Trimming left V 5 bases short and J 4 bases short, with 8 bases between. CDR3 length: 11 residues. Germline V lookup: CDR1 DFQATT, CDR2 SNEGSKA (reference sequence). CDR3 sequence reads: CSAVSPETQYF. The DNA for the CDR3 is TGCAGTGCTGTTTCACCAGAGACCCAGTACTTC.

The CDR3 nucleotides read TGTGCCAGCAGCATCGGACAGGGGTCCCTCTACGAGCAGTACTTC. Its protein product is CASSIGQGSLYEQYF. The chain uses TRBV7-9 and TRBJ2-7; 9 bases align to TRBD1. J was trimmed by 3 bases and V by 5 bases; bases with no gene match: 8. This CDR3 spans 15 amino acids. The germline V gene encodes CDR1 SEHNR and CDR2 FQNEAQ (reference sequence). Full variable domain (rest looked up from reference TRBV7-9 and TRBJ2-7): DTGVSQNPRHKITKRGQNVTFRCDPISEHNRLYWYRQTLGQGPEFLTYFQNEAQLEKSRLLSDRFSAERPKGSFSTLEIQRTEQGDSAMYLCASSIGQGSLYEQYFGPGTRLTVT.

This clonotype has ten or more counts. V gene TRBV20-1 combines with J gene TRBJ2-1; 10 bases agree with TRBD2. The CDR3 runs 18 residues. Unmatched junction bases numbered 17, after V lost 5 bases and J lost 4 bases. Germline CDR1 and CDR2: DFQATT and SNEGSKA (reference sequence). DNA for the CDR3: TGCAGTGCTCCACGCGGGGTGTCTAGCGGGGGAAATTACAATGAGCAGTTCTTC. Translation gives CSAPRGVSSGGNYNEQFF.

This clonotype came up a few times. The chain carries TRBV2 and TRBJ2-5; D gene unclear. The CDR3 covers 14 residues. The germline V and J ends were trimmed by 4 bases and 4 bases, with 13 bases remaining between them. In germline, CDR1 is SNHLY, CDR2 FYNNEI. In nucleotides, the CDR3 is TGTGCCAGCAGTGCTAACTTGATGGCAGAGACCCAGTACTTC. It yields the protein CASSANLMAETQYF.